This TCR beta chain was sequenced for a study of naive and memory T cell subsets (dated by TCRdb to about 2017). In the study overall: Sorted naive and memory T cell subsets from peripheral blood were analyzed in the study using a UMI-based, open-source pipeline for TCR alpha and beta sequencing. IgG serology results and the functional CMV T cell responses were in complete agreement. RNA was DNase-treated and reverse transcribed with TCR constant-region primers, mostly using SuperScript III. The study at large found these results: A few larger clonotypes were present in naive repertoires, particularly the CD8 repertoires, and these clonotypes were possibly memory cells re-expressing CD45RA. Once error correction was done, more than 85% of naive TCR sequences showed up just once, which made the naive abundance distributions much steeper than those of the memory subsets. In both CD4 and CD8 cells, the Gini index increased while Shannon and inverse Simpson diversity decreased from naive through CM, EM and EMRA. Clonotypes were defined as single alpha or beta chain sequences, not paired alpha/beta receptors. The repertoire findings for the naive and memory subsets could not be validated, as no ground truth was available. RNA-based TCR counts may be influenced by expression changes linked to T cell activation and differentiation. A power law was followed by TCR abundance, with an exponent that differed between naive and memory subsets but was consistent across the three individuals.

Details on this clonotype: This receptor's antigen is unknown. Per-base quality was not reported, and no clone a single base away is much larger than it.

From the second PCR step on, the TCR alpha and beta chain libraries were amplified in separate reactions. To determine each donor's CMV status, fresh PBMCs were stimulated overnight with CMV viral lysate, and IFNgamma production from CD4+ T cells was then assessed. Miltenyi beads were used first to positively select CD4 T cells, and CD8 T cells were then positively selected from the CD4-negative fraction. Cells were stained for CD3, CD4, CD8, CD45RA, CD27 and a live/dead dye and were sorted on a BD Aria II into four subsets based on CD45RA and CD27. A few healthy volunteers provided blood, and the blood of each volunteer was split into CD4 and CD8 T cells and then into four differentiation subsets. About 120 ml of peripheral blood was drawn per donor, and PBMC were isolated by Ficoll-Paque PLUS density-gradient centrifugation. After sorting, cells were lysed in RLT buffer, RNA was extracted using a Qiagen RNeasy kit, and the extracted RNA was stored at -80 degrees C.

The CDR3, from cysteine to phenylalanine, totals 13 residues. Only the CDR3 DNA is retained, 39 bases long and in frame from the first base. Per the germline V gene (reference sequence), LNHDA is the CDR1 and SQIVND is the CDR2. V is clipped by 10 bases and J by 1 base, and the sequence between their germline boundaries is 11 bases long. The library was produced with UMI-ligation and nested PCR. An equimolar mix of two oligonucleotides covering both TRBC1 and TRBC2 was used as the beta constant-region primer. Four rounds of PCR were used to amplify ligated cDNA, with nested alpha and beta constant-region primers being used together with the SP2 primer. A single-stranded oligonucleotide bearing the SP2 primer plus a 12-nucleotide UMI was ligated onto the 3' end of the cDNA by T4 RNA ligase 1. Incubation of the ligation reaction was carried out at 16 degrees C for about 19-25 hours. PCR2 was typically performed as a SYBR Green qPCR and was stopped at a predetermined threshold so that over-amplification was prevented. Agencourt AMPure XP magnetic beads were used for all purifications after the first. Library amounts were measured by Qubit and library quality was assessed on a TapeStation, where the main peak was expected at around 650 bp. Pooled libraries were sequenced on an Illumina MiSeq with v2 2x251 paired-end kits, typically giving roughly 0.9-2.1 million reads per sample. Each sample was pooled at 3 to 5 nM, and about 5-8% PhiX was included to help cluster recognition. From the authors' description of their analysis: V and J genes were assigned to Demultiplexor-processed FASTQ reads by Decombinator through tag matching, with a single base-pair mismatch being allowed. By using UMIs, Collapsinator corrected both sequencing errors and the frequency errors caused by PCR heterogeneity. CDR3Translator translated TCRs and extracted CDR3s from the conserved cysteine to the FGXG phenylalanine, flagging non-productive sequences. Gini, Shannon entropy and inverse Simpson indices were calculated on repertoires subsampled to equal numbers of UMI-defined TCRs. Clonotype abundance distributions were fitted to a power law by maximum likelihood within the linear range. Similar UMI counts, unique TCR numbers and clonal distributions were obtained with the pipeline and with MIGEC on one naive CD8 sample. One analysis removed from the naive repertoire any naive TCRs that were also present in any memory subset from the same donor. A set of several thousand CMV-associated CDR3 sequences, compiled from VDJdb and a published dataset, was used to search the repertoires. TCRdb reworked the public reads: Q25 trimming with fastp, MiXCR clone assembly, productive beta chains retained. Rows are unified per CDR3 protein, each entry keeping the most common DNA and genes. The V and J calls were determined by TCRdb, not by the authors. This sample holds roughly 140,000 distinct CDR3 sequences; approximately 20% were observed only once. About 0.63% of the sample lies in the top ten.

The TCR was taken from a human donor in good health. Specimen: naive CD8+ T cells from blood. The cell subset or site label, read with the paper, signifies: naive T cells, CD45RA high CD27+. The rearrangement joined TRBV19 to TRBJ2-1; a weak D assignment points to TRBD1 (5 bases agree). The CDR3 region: CATWGPSYNEQFF. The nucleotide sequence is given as TGTGCCACCTGGGGCCCTTCCTACAATGAGCAGTTCTTC.